A selection of T cell receptor beta chains follows, all from one sample in a study of shared clonotypes between healthy human individuals. The assay was immunoSEQ multiplex PCR, and TCRdb's table has in-frame clones only and misses some. The table shows around 1.9 million clones, with approximately 94% occurring only once. The sequencing sample was made of naive CD8+ T cells from PBMCs. All receptors derive from a man in his late teens or twenties in good health. Some clones in this sample may be carry-over from other donors' samples. The CDR3 runs from the conserved cysteine through the conserved F or W. Fields, in order: clone size, D gene, J gene, V gene, CDR3 protein, CDR3 DNA. A D gene is named only where the DNA matches it firmly. Size tells how often a clone was seen (once, few, many) or the class of an expanded clone, and some rows leave it out.

>once|-|TRBJ2-7|TRBV6-1
CASSTGHFSYEQYF
TGTGCCAGCAGCACGGGACACTTTTCCTACGAGCAGTACTTC
>once|-|TRBJ1-2|TRBV2
CASLQGSYGYTF
TGTGCCAGCTTACAGGGTTCATATGGCTACACCTTC
>-|-|TRBJ1-2|TRBV5-6
CASSLGRDYGYTF
TGTGCCAGCAGCTTAGGCAGGGACTATGGCTACACCTTC
>many|-|TRBJ1-1|TRBV6-5
CASEFGTEAFF
TGTGCCAGCGAATTCGGCACTGAAGCTTTCTTT
>-|-|TRBJ1-1|TRBV5-6
CASSFVVRTEAFF
TGTGCCAGCAGCTTCGTGGTACGCACTGAAGCTTTCTTT
>once|TRBD1|TRBJ1-2|TRBV27
CASSPRDSYGYTF
TGTGCCAGCAGTCCGAGGGACAGCTATGGCTACACCTTC
>-|-|TRBJ2-1|TRBV28
CASTTTPGEQFF
TGTGCCAGCACCACTACACCCGGTGAGCAGTTCTTC
>once|-|TRBJ2-7|TRBV28
CASSFQRSYSYEQYF
TGTGCCAGCAGTTTTCAAAGAAGTTACTCCTACGAGCAGTACTTC
>once|TRBD2|TRBJ2-1|TRBV27
CASGLAGYNEQFF
TGTGCCAGCGGGTTAGCGGGATACAATGAGCAGTTCTTC
>-|-|TRBJ1-4|TRBV5-1
CASSLAAGRNEKLFF
TGCGCCAGCAGCCTTGCGGCAGGAAGGAATGAAAAACTGTTTTTT
>-|TRBD1|TRBJ1-2|TRBV27
CASTPRTGSSYGYTF
TGTGCCAGCACCCCCCGGACAGGGTCCAGCTATGGCTACACCTTC
>-|TRBD1|TRBJ2-3|TRBV10-1
CASKRGPHGGDTQYF
TGCGCCAGTAAAAGGGGGCCCCATGGGGGAGATACGCAGTATTTT
>-|-|TRBJ2-7|TRBV5-1
CASSGPGAGGTYEQYF
TGCGCCAGCAGCGGGCCCGGCGCGGGTGGCACCTACGAGCAGTACTTC
>-|-|TRBJ2-2|TRBV2
CASTNPNGELFF
TGTGCCAGCACGAACCCTAACGGGGAGCTGTTTTTT
>-|TRBD2|TRBJ2-1|TRBV9
CASSASGRPHNEQFF
TGTGCCAGCAGCGCTAGCGGGAGGCCCCACAATGAGCAGTTCTTC
>-|-|TRBJ2-1|TRBV10-3
CAISESVGRTYNEQFF
TGTGCCATCAGTGAGTCAGTCGGACGGACCTACAATGAGCAGTTCTTC
>-|-|TRBJ1-4|TRBV9
CASSARTENEKLFF
TGTGCCAGCAGCGCAAGGACGGAGAATGAAAAACTGTTTTTT
>-|TRBD2|TRBJ2-7|TRBV7-6
CASSTASGVSSYEQYF
TGTGCCAGCAGCACCGCTAGCGGGGTAAGCTCCTACGAGCAGTACTTC
>-|TRBD1|TRBJ2-1|TRBV4-1
CASSRTGTDFYNEQFF
TGCGCCAGCAGCCGTACCGGGACAGACTTCTACAATGAGCAGTTCTTC
>-|-|TRBJ1-2|TRBV5-1
CASSPSTAGYGYTF
TGCGCCAGCAGCCCTTCCACCGCGGGCTATGGCTACACCTTC
>-|-|TRBJ1-1|TRBV28
CASRYRDMNTEAFF
TGTGCCAGCAGGTACAGGGACATGAACACTGAAGCTTTCTTT
>-|TRBD1|TRBJ1-2|TRBV19
CASSPGTGGNYGYTF
TGTGCCAGTAGTCCGGGGACAGGGGGTAACTATGGCTACACCTTC
>-|TRBD1|TRBJ2-7|TRBV7-9
CASSRRTGKTYEQYF
TGTGCCAGCAGCCGGAGGACAGGGAAAACCTACGAGCAGTACTTC
>-|-|TRBJ2-2|TRBV6-5
CASSAVQGMNGELFF
TGTGCCAGCAGTGCCGTCCAAGGGATGAACGGGGAGCTGTTTTTT
>-|-|TRBJ1-3|TRBV29-1
CSGYTANSGNTIYF
TGCAGCGGCTATACAGCAAACTCTGGAAACACCATATATTTT
>-|-|TRBJ2-7|TRBV27
CASSSALSSYEQYF
TGTGCCAGCAGTTCGGCTCTAAGCTCCTACGAGCAGTACTTC
>-|TRBD1|TRBJ2-1|TRBV2
CASRGQFNEQFF
TGTGCCAGCAGGGGACAGTTTAATGAGCAGTTCTTC
>-|-|TRBJ1-3|TRBV4-1
CASSQDRREVGNTIYF
TGCGCCAGCAGCCAAGATCGCAGGGAAGTAGGAAACACCATATATTTT
>-|TRBD1|TRBJ1-2|TRBV28
CASSYRDSYGYTF
TGTGCCAGCAGTTACCGGGACAGCTATGGCTACACCTTC
>-|-|TRBJ1-5|TRBV15
CATSRGTGYQPQHF
TGTGCCACCAGCAGGGGAACAGGTTATCAGCCCCAGCATTTT
>-|TRBD2|TRBJ2-1|TRBV7-9
CASSLELAVYNEQFF
TGTGCCAGCAGCTTAGAACTAGCGGTATACAATGAGCAGTTCTTC
>-|-|TRBJ1-3|TRBV7-2
CASSPVGVFSGNTIYF
TGTGCCAGCAGCCCCGTCGGGGTTTTCTCTGGAAACACCATATATTTT
>-|-|TRBJ2-7|TRBV7-3
CASSLTPGSLYEQYF
TGTGCCAGCAGCTTAACACCGGGCAGTCTCTACGAGCAGTACTTC